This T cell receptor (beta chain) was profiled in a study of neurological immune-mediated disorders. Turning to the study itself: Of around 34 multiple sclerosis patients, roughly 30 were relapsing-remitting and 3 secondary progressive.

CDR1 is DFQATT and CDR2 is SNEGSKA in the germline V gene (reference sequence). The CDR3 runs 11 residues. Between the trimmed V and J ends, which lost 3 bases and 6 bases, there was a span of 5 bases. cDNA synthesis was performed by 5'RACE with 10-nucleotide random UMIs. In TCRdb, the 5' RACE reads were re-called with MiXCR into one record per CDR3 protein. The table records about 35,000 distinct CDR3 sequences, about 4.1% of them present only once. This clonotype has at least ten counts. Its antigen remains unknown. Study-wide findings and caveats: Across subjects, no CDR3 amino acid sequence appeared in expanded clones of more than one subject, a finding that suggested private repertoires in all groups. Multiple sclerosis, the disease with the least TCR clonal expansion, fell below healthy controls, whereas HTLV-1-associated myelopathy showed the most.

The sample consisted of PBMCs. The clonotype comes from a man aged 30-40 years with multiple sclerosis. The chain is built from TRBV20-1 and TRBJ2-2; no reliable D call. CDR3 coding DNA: TGCAGTGCTAGTCAGCCCGGGGAGCTGTTTTTT. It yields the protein CSASQPGELFF.